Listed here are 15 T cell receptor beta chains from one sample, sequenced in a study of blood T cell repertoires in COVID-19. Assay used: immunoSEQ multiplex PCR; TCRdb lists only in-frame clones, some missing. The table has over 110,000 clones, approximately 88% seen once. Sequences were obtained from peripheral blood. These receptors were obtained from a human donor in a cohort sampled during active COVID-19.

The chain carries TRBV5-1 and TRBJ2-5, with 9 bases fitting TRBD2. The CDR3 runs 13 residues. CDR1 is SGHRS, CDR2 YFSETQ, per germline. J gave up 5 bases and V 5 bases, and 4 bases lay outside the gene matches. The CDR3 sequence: CASSPGLAETQYF. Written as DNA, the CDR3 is TGCGCCAGCAGTCCGGGACTAGCTGAGACCCAGTACTTC.

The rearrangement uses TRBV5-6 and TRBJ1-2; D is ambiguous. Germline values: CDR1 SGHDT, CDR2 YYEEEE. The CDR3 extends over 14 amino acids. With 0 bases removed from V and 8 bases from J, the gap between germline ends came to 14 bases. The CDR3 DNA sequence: TGTGCCAGCAGCTTGGAATGGGAGTACTTGGGCTACACCTTC. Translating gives CASSLEWEYLGYTF.

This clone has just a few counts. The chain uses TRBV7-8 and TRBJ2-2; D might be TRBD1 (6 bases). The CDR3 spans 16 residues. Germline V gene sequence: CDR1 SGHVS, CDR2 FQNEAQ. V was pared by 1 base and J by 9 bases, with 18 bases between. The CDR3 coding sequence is TGTGCCAGCAGCTTAGGATATGTGACAGGCAACCGGGAGCTGTTTTTT. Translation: CASSLGYVTGNRELFF.

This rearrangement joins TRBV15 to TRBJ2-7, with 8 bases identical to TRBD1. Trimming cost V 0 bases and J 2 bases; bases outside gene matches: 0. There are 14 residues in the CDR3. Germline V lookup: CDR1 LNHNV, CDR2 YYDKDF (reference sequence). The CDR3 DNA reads TGTGCCACCAGCAGAGAGACAGGGGCCTACGAGCAGTACTTC. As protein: CATSRETGAYEQYF.

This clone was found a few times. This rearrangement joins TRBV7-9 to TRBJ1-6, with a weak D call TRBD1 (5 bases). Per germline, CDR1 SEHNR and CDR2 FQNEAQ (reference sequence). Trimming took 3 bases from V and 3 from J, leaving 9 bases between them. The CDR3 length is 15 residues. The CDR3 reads CASSLTVLYNSPLHF. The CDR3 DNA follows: TGTGCCAGCAGCTTGACAGTTCTCTATAATTCACCCCTCCACTTT. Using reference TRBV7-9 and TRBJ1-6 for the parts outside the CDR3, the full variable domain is DTGVSQNPRHKITKRGQNVTFRCDPISEHNRLYWYRQTLGQGPEFLTYFQNEAQLEKSRLLSDRFSAERPKGSFSTLEIQRTEQGDSAMYLCASSLTVLYNSPLHFGNGTRLTVT.

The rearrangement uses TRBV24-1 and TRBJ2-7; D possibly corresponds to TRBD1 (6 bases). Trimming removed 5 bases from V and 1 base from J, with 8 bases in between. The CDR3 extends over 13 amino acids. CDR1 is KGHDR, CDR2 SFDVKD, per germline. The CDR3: CATSGQESYEQYF. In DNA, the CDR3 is TGTGCCACCAGTGGACAGGAATCCTACGAGCAGTACTTC.

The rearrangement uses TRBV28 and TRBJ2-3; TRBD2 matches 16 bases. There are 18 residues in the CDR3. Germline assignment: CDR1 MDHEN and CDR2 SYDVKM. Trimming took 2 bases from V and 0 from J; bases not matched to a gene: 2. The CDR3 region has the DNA TGTGCCAGCAGTTTACCGGGACTAGCGGGGGGGAGCACAGATACGCAGTATTTT. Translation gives CASSLPGLAGGSTDTQYF.

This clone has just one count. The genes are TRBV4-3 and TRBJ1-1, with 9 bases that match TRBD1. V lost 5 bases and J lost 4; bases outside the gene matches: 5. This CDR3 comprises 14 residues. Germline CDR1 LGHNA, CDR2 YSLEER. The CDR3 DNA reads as TGCGCCAGCAGCGGGACACAGGGGGCCACTGAAGCTTTCTTT. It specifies CASSGTQGATEAFF.

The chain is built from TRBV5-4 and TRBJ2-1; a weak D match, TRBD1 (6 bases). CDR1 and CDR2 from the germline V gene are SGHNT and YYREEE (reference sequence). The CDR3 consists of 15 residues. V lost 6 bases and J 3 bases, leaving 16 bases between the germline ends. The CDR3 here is CASTNRARDYNEQFF. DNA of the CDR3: TGTGCCAGCACTAACAGGGCCCGGGACTACAATGAGCAGTTCTTC.

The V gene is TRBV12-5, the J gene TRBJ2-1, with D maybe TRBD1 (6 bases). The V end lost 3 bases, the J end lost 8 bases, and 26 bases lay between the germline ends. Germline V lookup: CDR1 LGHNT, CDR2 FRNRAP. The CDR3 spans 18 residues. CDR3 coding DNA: TGTGCTAGTGGTTTAACTCGGACAGATCGTATCCACATGGATGAGCAGTTCTTC. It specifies CASGLTRTDRIHMDEQFF.

In nucleotides, the CDR3 is TGTGCCAGCAGCCCCAAGTTTACACAGGGGACTGAAGCTTTCTTT. Encoded protein: CASSPKFTQGTEAFF. V and J are TRBV3-1 (or the pseudogene TRBV3-2) and TRBJ1-1; 7 bases agree with TRBD1. V was clipped by 4 bases and J by 5 bases; unmatched bases: 10. CDR3 length equals 15 residues. Germline V gene data show CDR1 as LGHDT and CDR2 as YNNKEL (reference sequence).

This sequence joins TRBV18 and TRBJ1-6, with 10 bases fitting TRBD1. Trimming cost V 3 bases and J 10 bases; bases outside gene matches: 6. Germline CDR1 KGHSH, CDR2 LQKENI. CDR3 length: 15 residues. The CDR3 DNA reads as TGTGCCAGCTCACCCTCGACAGGGGGCGGGTCACCCCTCCACTTT. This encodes CASSPSTGGGSPLHF.

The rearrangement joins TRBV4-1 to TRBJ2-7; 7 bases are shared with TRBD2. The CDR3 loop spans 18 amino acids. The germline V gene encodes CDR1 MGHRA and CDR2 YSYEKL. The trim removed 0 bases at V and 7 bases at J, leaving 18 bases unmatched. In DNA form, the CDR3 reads TGCGCCAGCAGCCAAGAGTCGAGTCTTTCGGACGGGAGGTGGGAGCAGTACTTC. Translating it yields CASSQESSLSDGRWEQYF.

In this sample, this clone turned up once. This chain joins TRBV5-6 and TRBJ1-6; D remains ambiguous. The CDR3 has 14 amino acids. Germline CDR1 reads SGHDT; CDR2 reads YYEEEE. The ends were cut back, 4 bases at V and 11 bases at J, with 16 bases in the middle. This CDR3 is CASSPREGGTPLHF. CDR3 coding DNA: TGTGCCAGCAGCCCACGCGAGGGCGGGACACCCCTCCACTTT.

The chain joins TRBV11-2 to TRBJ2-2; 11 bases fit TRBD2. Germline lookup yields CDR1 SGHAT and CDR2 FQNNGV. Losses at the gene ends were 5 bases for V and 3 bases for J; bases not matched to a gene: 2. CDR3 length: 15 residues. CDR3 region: CASSLAGGYTGELFF. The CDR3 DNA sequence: TGTGCCAGCAGCCTAGCGGGGGGTTACACCGGGGAGCTGTTTTTT.